This T cell receptor (beta chain) was captured by sequencing in a study of cytomegalovirus exposure and HLA in healthy donors. The PCR ran on 60 Vbeta and 13 Jbeta primers. The repertoire was sequenced with immunoSEQ multiplex PCR; TCRdb's copy has only in-frame clones and lacks some. The sample comprises under 200,000 clones, about three quarters of which are singletons, and over 12% rests with the top ten. CDR1 is SGHDT and CDR2 is YYEEEE in the germline V gene. CDR3 length equals 16 residues. V gave up 4 bases and J gave up 5 bases; unmatched junction bases: 13. Though nominally healthy at sampling, donors likely had unrecorded immune exposures.

The specimen was PBMCs. The clonotype comes from a man aged 45 to 65 in good health and CMV-seropositive. The rearrangement joins TRBV5-6 to TRBJ2-7; TRBD1 agrees at 9 bases. The DNA of the CDR3 is TGTGCCAGCAGCCCATTATTGGGGACAGGGATCGACGAGCAGTACTTC. Translating it yields CASSPLLGTGIDEQYF.